This T cell receptor (beta chain) was found in a study of early T cells in non-severe SARS-CoV-2 infection. Study conclusions and caveats: Matching against VDJdb likely underestimated virus-specific expansions, favoring anti-spike CD8.

Unmatched junction bases numbered 3, after V lost 4 bases and J lost 2 bases. The CDR3 is 13 residues long. Germline CDR1 and CDR2: DFQATT and SNEGSKA (reference sequence). This clonotype occurred many times. Antigen: not known. Unique molecular identifiers tagged individual cDNA molecules. In TCRdb, the 5' RACE reads were re-called with MiXCR into one record per CDR3 protein. The sample shows about 45,000 distinct CDR3 sequences, around a tenth of them seen only once. The source material was whole blood. The sequence was obtained from an adult who was a healthcare worker with PCR-confirmed SARS-CoV-2 infection or an uninfected control (not recorded which). The V and J genes are TRBV20-1 and TRBJ2-5, with 8 bases fitting TRBD2. In DNA, the CDR3 is TGCAGTGCTATTTCTAGCGGGCAAGAGACCCAGTACTTC. Protein sequence: CSAISSGQETQYF.